This T cell receptor (beta chain) came from a study of T cell clonotyping in hematopoietic cell transplantation. The protocol was immunoSEQ multiplex PCR, while the TCRdb copy is restricted to in-frame clones and leaves out a portion. Of 9,000 to 10,000 clones listed, 84% were seen once; the top ten hold about 54%. The V and J ends lost 5 bases and 3 bases, in that order; junction bases with no gene match: 0. There are 12 residues in the CDR3. CDR1 is SEHNR and CDR2 is FQNEAQ in the germline V gene (reference sequence). Whole-study results and caveats: At the given depth, recipient repertoires were over 95% de novo clonotypes. Pathologically expanded recipient clonotypes increased progressively from day 30 to day 180 as diversity fell.

Note on this clone: Its target is not known.

The clonotype comes from a male patient between 60 and 69 years old who had an allogeneic stem cell transplant from an unrelated donor, so the T cells may come from the graft donor. Some clones in this sample may be carry-over from other donors' samples. The sequenced sample was PBMCs, obtained at the time of graft-versus-host disease after allogeneic stem cell transplant. V and J are TRBV7-9 and TRBJ2-7, with TRBD2 matching 8 bases. Written as DNA, the CDR3 is TGTGCCAGCAGCCGGGGGGGCTACGAGCAGTACTTC. This translates into CASSRGGYEQYF.